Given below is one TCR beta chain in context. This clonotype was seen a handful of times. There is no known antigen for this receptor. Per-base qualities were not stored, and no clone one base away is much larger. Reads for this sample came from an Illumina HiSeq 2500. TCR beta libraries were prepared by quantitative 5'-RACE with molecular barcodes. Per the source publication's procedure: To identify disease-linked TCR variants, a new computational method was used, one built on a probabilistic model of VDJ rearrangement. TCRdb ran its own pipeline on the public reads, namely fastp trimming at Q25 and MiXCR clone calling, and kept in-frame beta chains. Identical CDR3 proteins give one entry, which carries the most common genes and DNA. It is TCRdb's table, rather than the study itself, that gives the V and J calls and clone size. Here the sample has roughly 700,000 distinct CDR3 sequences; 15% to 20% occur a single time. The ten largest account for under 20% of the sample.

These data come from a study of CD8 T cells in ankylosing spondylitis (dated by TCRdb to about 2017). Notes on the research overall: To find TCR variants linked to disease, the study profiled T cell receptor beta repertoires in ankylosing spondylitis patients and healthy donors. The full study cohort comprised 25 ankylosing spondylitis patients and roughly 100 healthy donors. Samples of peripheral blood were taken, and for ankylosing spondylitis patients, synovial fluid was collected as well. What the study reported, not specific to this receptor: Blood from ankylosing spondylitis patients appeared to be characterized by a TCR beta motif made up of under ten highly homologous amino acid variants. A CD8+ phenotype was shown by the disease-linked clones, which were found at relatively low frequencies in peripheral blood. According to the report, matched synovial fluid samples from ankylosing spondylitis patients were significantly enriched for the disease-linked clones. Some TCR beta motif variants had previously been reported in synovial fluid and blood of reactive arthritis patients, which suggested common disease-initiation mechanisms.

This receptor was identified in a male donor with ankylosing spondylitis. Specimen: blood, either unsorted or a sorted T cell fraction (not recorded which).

The CDR3 protein is CAISESVLGSGTEAFF. The nucleotide sequence reads as follows: TGTGCCATCAGTGAGAGCGTACTAGGTTCCGGCACTGAAGCTTTCTTT. In this chain, TRBV10-3 is recombined with TRBJ1-1; there is no confident call for the D gene. Cut back by 2 bases and 4 bases, the V and J ends lie 17 bases apart. Inclusive of the bounding cysteine and phenylalanine, the CDR3 is 16 residues long. The only DNA kept is the CDR3, 48 bases in frame from the first base. CDR1 is given as ENHRY and CDR2 as SYGVKD, both from the germline V gene.